The sequence of this T cell receptor beta chain was determined in a study of OX40 agonist ivuxolimab in advanced cancers. For the study in its entirety: Ivuxolimab, which targeted the costimulatory receptor OX40 (CD134), was an agonistic, fully human IgG2 monoclonal antibody. Three dose-escalation patients achieved partial responses, one with hepatocellular carcinoma and two with cutaneous melanoma. Intravenous ivuxolimab was administered to patients every 2 weeks at six dose levels: 0.01, 0.1, 0.3, 1.5, 3 and 10 mg/kg. The point of sequencing TCRbeta in the periphery was to test whether ivuxolimab changed TCR sequence diversity and drove clonal T-cell expansion. The dose-escalation cohort was over 70% male with a mean age of 60 years, ranging from about 20 to 80. Patients were allowed to have had prior anti-PD-1, anti-PD-L1 or anti-CTLA-4 therapy, and 40% of the dose-escalation patients had previously received checkpoint inhibitors. Among the roughly 50 dose-escalation patients, roughly 20 had hepatocellular carcinoma, 15 melanoma, 9 renal cell carcinoma and 9 head and neck cancer. The paper reports the monotherapy dose-escalation portion (N = 52 patients) of the phase I ivuxolimab trial.

The trial excluded patients who had a history of autoimmune disease or were on systemic immunosuppression. Peripheral blood for TCR sequencing was collected from all dose cohorts at baseline, on cycle 4 day 1, and on cycle 7 day 1. Samples were obtained from an open-label, multicenter, first-in-human phase I dose-escalation trial of ivuxolimab. The trial enrolled adults with locally advanced or metastatic head and neck squamous cell, hepatocellular, melanoma or renal cell carcinoma. Before TCR sequencing, CD4+ T cells and CD8+ T cells were sorted from peripheral blood as separate populations. About this clone: Its antigen remains unidentified. Qualities for individual bases were not recorded, and no much larger clone is one base off.

The cysteine opens and the phenylalanine closes a CDR3 of 14 amino acids. The DNA shown is the 42-base CDR3, in frame from base 1. The germline V gene supplies CDR1 KGHSH and CDR2 LQKENI. Trimming leaves V shorter by 5 bases and J shorter by 5 bases, with the junction holding 4 bases beyond the gene matches. To sequence the TCRbeta CDR3 region, genomic DNA was isolated from the sorted cells. TCRbeta CDR3 regions were sequenced using the immunoSEQ Assay. Imported from immuneACCESS, the table was reduced by TCRdb to in-frame sequences with V and J called. These copies leave out some clones; in studies compared against another copy, an unresolved V gene accounts for under half, and the cause of the remainder is not known. The sample records 80,000 or so clones, about 85% of which are singletons. The ten largest account for 2% to 2.5% of the sample. The research as a whole found: Antigen specificity was not determined for the clonally expanded peripheral T cells. Clonal expansion of both CD4+ and CD8+ blood T cells was observed from baseline to week 6 at doses 0.1 to 3.0 mg/kg. In partial responders in the 0.1-3.0 mg/kg groups, normalized peripheral clonal expansion was found to be among the lowest, especially among CD8+ T cells. After ivuxolimab, expanded clones were on average more numerous among CD8+ T cells than among CD4+ T cells. Low levels of normalized T-cell clonal expansion were also seen in some nonresponding patients.

The rearranged chain carries TRBV18 and TRBJ2-3; 10 bases in the junction line up with TRBD2. The sequencing here drew on CD4+ or CD8+ T cells sorted from blood, taken in a trial of the OX40 agonist ivuxolimab. The source of this sequence is an adult with an advanced solid tumor such as melanoma, head and neck, liver or kidney cancer. The CDR3 corresponds to CASSTGLAKDTQYF. The DNA is as follows: TGTGCCAGCTCAACGGGACTAGCGAAAGATACGCAGTATTTT.